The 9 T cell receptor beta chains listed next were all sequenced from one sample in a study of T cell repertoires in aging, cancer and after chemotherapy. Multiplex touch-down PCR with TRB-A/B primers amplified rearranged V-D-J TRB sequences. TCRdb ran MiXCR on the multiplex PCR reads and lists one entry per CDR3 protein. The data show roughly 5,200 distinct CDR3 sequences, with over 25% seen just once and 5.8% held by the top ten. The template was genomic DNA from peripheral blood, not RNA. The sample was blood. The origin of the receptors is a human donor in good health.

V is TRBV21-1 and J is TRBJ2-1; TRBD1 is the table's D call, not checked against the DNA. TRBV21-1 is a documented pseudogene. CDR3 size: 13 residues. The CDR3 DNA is TGTGCCAGCAAACGACCGGGACAGGGAAGATGCTTCTTC. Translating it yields CASKRPGQGRCFF.

The CDR3 DNA reads as TGTGCCAGCTCAGTTACAGGTTACAATGAGCAGTTCTTC. It is translated as CASSVTGYNEQFF. The gene calls are TRBV18 and TRBJ2-1; tentative D call: TRBD1 (5 bases). Per the germline V gene, CDR1 is KGHSH and CDR2 is LQKENI. Trimming cost V 5 bases and J 4 bases, with 9 bases left between them. This CDR3 is built from 13 residues.

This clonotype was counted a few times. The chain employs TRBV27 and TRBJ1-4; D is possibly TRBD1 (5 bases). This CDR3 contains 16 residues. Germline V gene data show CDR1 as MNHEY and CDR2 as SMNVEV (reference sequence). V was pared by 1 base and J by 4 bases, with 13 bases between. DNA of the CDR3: TGTGCCAGCAGTTTATTTCCGGGACGGAGTAATGAAAAACTGTTTTTT. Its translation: CASSLFPGRSNEKLFF. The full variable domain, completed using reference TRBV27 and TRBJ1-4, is EAQVTQNPRYLITVTGKKLTVTCSQNMNHEYMSWYRQDPGLGLRQIYYSMNVEVTDKGDVPEGYKVSRKEKRNFPLILESPSPNQTSLYFCASSLFPGRSNEKLFFGSGTQLSVL.

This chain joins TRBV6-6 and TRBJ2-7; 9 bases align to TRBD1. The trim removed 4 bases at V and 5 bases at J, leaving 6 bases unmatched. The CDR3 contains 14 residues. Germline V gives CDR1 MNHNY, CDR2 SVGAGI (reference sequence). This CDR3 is CASSSTGTGNEQYF. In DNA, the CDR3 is TGTGCCAGCAGTTCCACAGGGACAGGGAACGAGCAGTACTTC.

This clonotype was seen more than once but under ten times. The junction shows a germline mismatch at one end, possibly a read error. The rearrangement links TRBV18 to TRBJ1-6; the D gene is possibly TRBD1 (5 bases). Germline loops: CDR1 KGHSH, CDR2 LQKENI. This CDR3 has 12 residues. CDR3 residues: CASSPGGSPPHF. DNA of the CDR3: TGTGCCAGCTCACCTGGGGGATCACCCCCCCACTTT.

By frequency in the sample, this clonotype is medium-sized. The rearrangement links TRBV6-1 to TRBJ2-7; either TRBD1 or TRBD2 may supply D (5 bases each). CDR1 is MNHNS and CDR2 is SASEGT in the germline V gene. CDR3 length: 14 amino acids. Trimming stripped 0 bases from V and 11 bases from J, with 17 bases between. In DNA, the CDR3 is TGTGCCAGCAGTGAAGCGTGGGACCTCAGTCGGGAGTACTTC. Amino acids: CASSEAWDLSREYF.

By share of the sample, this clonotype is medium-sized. For the CDR3, the DNA is TGTGCCTGGGGTACAGGGATAATCTATGGCTACACCTTC. This codes for CAWGTGIIYGYTF. This sequence joins TRBV30 and TRBJ1-2; D is perhaps TRBD1 (6 bases). Germline assignment: CDR1 GTSNPN and CDR2 SVGIG (reference sequence). This CDR3 comprises 13 residues. The germline V and J ends were trimmed by 5 bases and 4 bases, with 14 bases remaining between them.

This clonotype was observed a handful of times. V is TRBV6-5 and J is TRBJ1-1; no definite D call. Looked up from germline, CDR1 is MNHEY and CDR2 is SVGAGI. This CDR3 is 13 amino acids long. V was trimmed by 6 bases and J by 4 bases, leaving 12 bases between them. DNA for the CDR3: TGTGCCAGCAGACCGACCTTGGCCACTGAAGCTTTCTTT. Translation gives CASRPTLATEAFF.

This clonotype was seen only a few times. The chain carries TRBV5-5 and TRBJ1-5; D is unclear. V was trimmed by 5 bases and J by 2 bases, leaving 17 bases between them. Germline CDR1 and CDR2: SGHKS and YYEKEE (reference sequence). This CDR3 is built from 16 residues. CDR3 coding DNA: TGTGCCAGCAGTAGGAGTTCACCGGTGGGCAATCAGCCCCAGCATTTT. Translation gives CASSRSSPVGNQPQHF.